The rows below give T cell receptor beta chains drawn from one sample of a study of cytomegalovirus exposure and HLA in healthy donors. Libraries were prepared by immunoSEQ multiplex PCR; TCRdb keeps only in-frame clonotypes and omits some of them. The table shows more than 80,000 clones, with roughly 82% occurring only once. Specimen: PBMCs. The receptor set was obtained from a man aged 50 to 59 in good health and CMV-seronegative. CDR3s include the opening cysteine and the closing phenylalanine or tryptophan. A D gene is named only where the DNA matches it firmly. Rows give clone size only sometimes, using once, few, many, or a class for an expanded clone.

v_call: TRBV5-1
d_call: TRBD1
j_call: TRBJ1-6
clone_size: -
cdr3_nt: TGCGCCAGCAGCCTCGGACAGGGGGATTCACCCCTCCACTTT
cdr3_aa: CASSLGQGDSPLHF

v_call: TRBV7-2
d_call: TRBD1
j_call: TRBJ1-4
clone_size: -
cdr3_nt: TGTGCCAGCAGCTTAGCTCGCGCAGGGGGGAACGAAAAACTGTTTTTT
cdr3_aa: CASSLARAGGNEKLFF

v_call: TRBV19
d_call: -
j_call: TRBJ2-2
clone_size: -
cdr3_nt: TGTGCCAGTAGTACCCCATACACCGGGGAGCTGTTTTTT
cdr3_aa: CASSTPYTGELFF

v_call: TRBV6-5
d_call: -
j_call: TRBJ2-7
clone_size: -
cdr3_nt: TGTGCCAGCAGTTATGGTCCGAAAGGGGCGACCTACGAGCAGTACTTC
cdr3_aa: CASSYGPKGATYEQYF

v_call: TRBV6-1
d_call: TRBD2
j_call: TRBJ2-3
clone_size: -
cdr3_nt: TGTGCCAGCAGTGCATCGACTAGCGGGGTCACAGATACGCAGTATTTT
cdr3_aa: CASSASTSGVTDTQYF

v_call: TRBV30
d_call: TRBD2
j_call: TRBJ2-6
clone_size: -
cdr3_nt: TGTGCCTGGACACGGGGGGACTCTGGGGCCAACGTCCTGACTTTC
cdr3_aa: CAWTRGDSGANVLTF

v_call: TRBV9
d_call: TRBD1
j_call: TRBJ1-1
clone_size: medium-sized
cdr3_nt: TGTGCCAGCAGCGTAACGACAGGGATAACCACTGAAGCTTTCTTT
cdr3_aa: CASSVTTGITTEAFF

v_call: TRBV2
d_call: -
j_call: TRBJ2-5
clone_size: -
cdr3_nt: TGTGCCAGCAGTGAAGCGCTTCGGAGTGTGGGTCAAGAGACCCAGTACTTC
cdr3_aa: CASSEALRSVGQETQYF

v_call: TRBV27
d_call: TRBD1
j_call: TRBJ1-1
clone_size: -
cdr3_nt: TGTGCCAGCAGTATCCTATTTCGGGACAGGGGAAGGACTGAAGCTTTCTTT
cdr3_aa: CASSILFRDRGRTEAFF

v_call: TRBV6-1
d_call: -
j_call: TRBJ2-7
clone_size: -
cdr3_nt: TGTGCCAGCAGTTTGACACCTACCTACGAGCAGTACTTC
cdr3_aa: CASSLTPTYEQYF

v_call: TRBV19
d_call: TRBD2
j_call: TRBJ2-5
clone_size: -
cdr3_nt: TGTGCCAGTAGTATAGACGGGATGGGTAGCGGGGGGGCCGGTGAGACCCAGTACTTC
cdr3_aa: CASSIDGMGSGGAGETQYF

v_call: TRBV9
d_call: TRBD1
j_call: TRBJ1-1
clone_size: -
cdr3_nt: TGTGCCAGCAGCACCCCGGGACAGAAAGCTTTCTTT
cdr3_aa: CASSTPGQKAFF

v_call: TRBV6-6
d_call: TRBD1
j_call: TRBJ1-1
clone_size: -
cdr3_nt: TGTGCCAGCTCCACCGACAGGGACACTGAAGCTTTCTTT
cdr3_aa: CASSTDRDTEAFF

v_call: TRBV30
d_call: -
j_call: TRBJ1-1
clone_size: -
cdr3_nt: TGTGCCCTCGGGGGGAACACTGAAGCTTTCTTT
cdr3_aa: CALGGNTEAFF

v_call: TRBV5-1
d_call: TRBD1
j_call: TRBJ1-2
clone_size: -
cdr3_nt: TGCGCCAGCAGCATGAGCTTGGGACAGAGCTATGGCTACACCTTC
cdr3_aa: CASSMSLGQSYGYTF

v_call: TRBV5-1
d_call: TRBD1
j_call: TRBJ1-6
clone_size: -
cdr3_nt: TGCGCCAGCAGCCGGACAGGGGAGAGTCGTAATTCACCCCTCCACTTT
cdr3_aa: CASSRTGESRNSPLHF

v_call: TRBV19
d_call: TRBD1
j_call: TRBJ1-1
clone_size: once
cdr3_nt: TGTGCCAGTAGTATGAGGACAGGGGAAATCCTGGCTTTCTTT
cdr3_aa: CASSMRTGEILAFF

v_call: TRBV4-1
d_call: TRBD1
j_call: TRBJ1-5
clone_size: -
cdr3_nt: TGCGCCAGCAGCCAAGGGAACAGGGGATATCAGCCCCAGCATTTT
cdr3_aa: CASSQGNRGYQPQHF

v_call: TRBV15
d_call: -
j_call: TRBJ1-4
clone_size: -
cdr3_nt: TGTGCCACCAGCAGAGAGGGGAGGGGGTCGGGAACTAATGAAAAACTGTTTTTT
cdr3_aa: CATSREGRGSGTNEKLFF

v_call: TRBV28
d_call: TRBD1
j_call: TRBJ1-5
clone_size: -
cdr3_nt: TGTGCCAGCAGGCGTCCGGGACAGGGCTCGCAGCCCCAGCATTTT
cdr3_aa: CASRRPGQGSQPQHF

v_call: TRBV18
d_call: TRBD2
j_call: TRBJ2-1
clone_size: -
cdr3_nt: TGTGCCAGCTCACCGGGGTTCCGGGGGGGCTTGTACAATGAGCAGTTCTTC
cdr3_aa: CASSPGFRGGLYNEQFF

v_call: TRBV5-4
d_call: -
j_call: TRBJ1-5
clone_size: -
cdr3_nt: TGTGCCAGCAGCTTGGACGGACAGCCGGGGCCCCAGCATTTT
cdr3_aa: CASSLDGQPGPQHF

v_call: TRBV5-6
d_call: -
j_call: TRBJ2-5
clone_size: few
cdr3_nt: TGTGCCAGCAGCTTAAATGGCAGGGGAGAGACCCAGTACTTC
cdr3_aa: CASSLNGRGETQYF

v_call: TRBV6-1
d_call: -
j_call: TRBJ2-7
clone_size: -
cdr3_nt: TGTGCCAGCGAGTCAGGGGGGACCTACGAGCAGTACTTC
cdr3_aa: CASESGGTYEQYF

v_call: TRBV28
d_call: -
j_call: TRBJ1-5
clone_size: -
cdr3_nt: TGTGCCAGCAGTTTAGCCCCGGGACTTAGCAATCAGCCCCAGCATTTT
cdr3_aa: CASSLAPGLSNQPQHF

v_call: TRBV2
d_call: -
j_call: TRBJ1-4
clone_size: -
cdr3_nt: TGTGCCAGCAGTGACGGGTTACGTGAAAAACTGTTTTTT
cdr3_aa: CASSDGLREKLFF

v_call: TRBV5-1
d_call: TRBD1
j_call: TRBJ1-1
clone_size: -
cdr3_nt: TGCGCCAGCAGCTTGGGATCTACAGGGGCGGGCACTGAAGCTTTCTTT
cdr3_aa: CASSLGSTGAGTEAFF

v_call: TRBV29-1
d_call: TRBD2
j_call: TRBJ2-1
clone_size: -
cdr3_nt: TGCAGCGTTGAGACTAGCGGGGGGGATGAGCAGTTCTTC
cdr3_aa: CSVETSGGDEQFF

v_call: TRBV29-1
d_call: -
j_call: TRBJ1-2
clone_size: once
cdr3_nt: TGCAGCGTTGACTTCCAGGAACCAAACTATGGCTACACCTTC
cdr3_aa: CSVDFQEPNYGYTF

v_call: TRBV19
d_call: -
j_call: TRBJ2-1
clone_size: -
cdr3_nt: TGTGCCAGTAGTATAGATCTTCCGGGTGTATCTTACAATGAGCAGTTCTTC
cdr3_aa: CASSIDLPGVSYNEQFF

v_call: TRBV4-1
d_call: -
j_call: TRBJ1-2
clone_size: -
cdr3_nt: TGCGCCAGCAGCCAAGGATTTACTGGCGGGACCTATGGCTACACCTTC
cdr3_aa: CASSQGFTGGTYGYTF

v_call: TRBV9
d_call: TRBD2
j_call: TRBJ2-5
clone_size: -
cdr3_nt: TGTGCCAGCAGCGTAGAACTAGCGGAAGAGACCCAGTACTTC
cdr3_aa: CASSVELAEETQYF

v_call: TRBV7-2
d_call: -
j_call: TRBJ1-1
clone_size: -
cdr3_nt: TGTGCCAGCAGCTTGGTTTTCCAGGGGATCACTGAAGCTTTCTTT
cdr3_aa: CASSLVFQGITEAFF

v_call: TRBV10-2
d_call: -
j_call: TRBJ2-1
clone_size: -
cdr3_nt: TGCGCCAGCAGTGTGGGACTGGACTACAATGAGCAGTTCTTC
cdr3_aa: CASSVGLDYNEQFF

v_call: TRBV20-1
d_call: -
j_call: TRBJ1-2
clone_size: -
cdr3_nt: TGCAGTGCTAGCCTCTATGGCTACACCTTC
cdr3_aa: CSASLYGYTF

v_call: TRBV5-1
d_call: TRBD1
j_call: TRBJ2-5
clone_size: few
cdr3_nt: TGCGCCAGCAGCTTGGTACAGGGGGCTGAAGAGACCCAGTACTTC
cdr3_aa: CASSLVQGAEETQYF

v_call: TRBV29-1
d_call: -
j_call: TRBJ2-5
clone_size: -
cdr3_nt: TGCAGCGTTGACCCCGGGTTAGAGACCCAGTACTTC
cdr3_aa: CSVDPGLETQYF

v_call: TRBV7-9
d_call: -
j_call: TRBJ1-1
clone_size: -
cdr3_nt: TGTGCCAGCCGACGGCGGGACGGTAACACTGAAGCTTTCTTT
cdr3_aa: CASRRRDGNTEAFF

v_call: TRBV5-1
d_call: -
j_call: TRBJ2-5
clone_size: -
cdr3_nt: TGCGCCAGCAGCGGGGGGGAGACCCAGTACTTC
cdr3_aa: CASSGGETQYF

v_call: TRBV7-6
d_call: TRBD1
j_call: TRBJ2-5
clone_size: -
cdr3_nt: TGTGCCAGCAGCTCCAGGGGGTCGGAAGAGACCCAGTACTTC
cdr3_aa: CASSSRGSEETQYF

v_call: TRBV29-1
d_call: -
j_call: TRBJ2-3
clone_size: -
cdr3_nt: TGCAGCGGTCACAGGGTTACGGATACGCAGTATTTT
cdr3_aa: CSGHRVTDTQYF

v_call: TRBV7-2
d_call: -
j_call: TRBJ2-3
clone_size: -
cdr3_nt: TGTGCCAGCAGCTCCCAACAGGGTCGCACAGATACGCAGTATTTT
cdr3_aa: CASSSQQGRTDTQYF

v_call: TRBV2
d_call: TRBD1
j_call: TRBJ1-4
clone_size: -
cdr3_nt: TGTGCCAGCAGTGGGGACAGGGCCTCAACTAATGAAAAACTGTTTTTT
cdr3_aa: CASSGDRASTNEKLFF

v_call: TRBV7-2
d_call: -
j_call: TRBJ1-2
clone_size: once
cdr3_nt: TGTGCCAGCAGCTTAGACCTGGGCCAAGACTATGGCTACACCTTC
cdr3_aa: CASSLDLGQDYGYTF

v_call: TRBV2
d_call: -
j_call: TRBJ1-1
clone_size: -
cdr3_nt: TGTGCCAGCACTGGCGGGGATATGAACACTGAAGCTTTCTTT
cdr3_aa: CASTGGDMNTEAFF